One sample yielded the 25 T cell receptor beta chains listed below, sequenced in a study of T cells in Graves' hyperthyroidism and ophthalmopathy. RNA transcripts yielded amplified TCR beta CDR3 regions. RT-PCR in the first round (using the HTBI primer set) targeted the TCR CDR3. TCRdb called the multiplex PCR reads again in MiXCR, with one record for every CDR3 protein. Altogether under 350,000 distinct CDR3 sequences are present, over 15% being singletons, with the ten largest covering about 50%. Sequences were obtained from blood. These receptors came from an older woman with Graves' ophthalmopathy.

This clonotype was detected a few times. The rearrangement uses TRBV5-1 and TRBJ1-2; 8 bases agree with TRBD1. Germline loops: CDR1 SGHRS, CDR2 YFSETQ. This CDR3 has 15 residues. Trimming removed 0 bases from V and 4 bases from J; junction bases left unmatched: 5. The CDR3 is CASSLVTGGIYGYTF. In DNA, the CDR3 is TGCGCCAGCAGCTTGGTAACAGGGGGGATCTATGGCTACACCTTC.

This clonotype was counted many times. V usage is TRBV12-3 or TRBV12-4 and J usage is TRBJ1-1; 12 bases align to TRBD1. CDR3 length: 20 residues. Trimming cost V 3 bases and J 6 bases; bases outside gene matches: 20. CDR3 in DNA: TGTGCCAGCAGTTTTTCATTTTGGAAGTCGTTGGGACAGGGGGCTGCTGAAGCTTTCTTT. Translated, it gives CASSFSFWKSLGQGAAEAFF.

This clonotype was found a few times. This rearrangement joins TRBV5-1 to TRBJ2-2, with TRBD1 matching 9 bases. The V gene's germline CDR1 is SGHRS and CDR2 YFSETQ. The CDR3 loop spans 15 amino acids. Trimming cost V 0 bases and J 13 bases; bases outside gene matches: 10. Written as DNA, the CDR3 is TGCGCCAGCAGCTTGGCCGGACAGGGGCCTAAAGGGCTGTTTTTT. This translates into CASSLAGQGPKGLFF.

V gene TRBV28 combines with J gene TRBJ1-3; 10 bases match TRBD1. The CDR3 consists of 16 residues. Trimming at V came to 4 bases and at J to 2 bases, leaving 5 bases not matched to a gene. Per the germline V gene, CDR1 is MDHEN and CDR2 is SYDVKM. The chain's CDR3 is CASSSHGQGAGNTIYF. CDR3 in DNA: TGTGCCAGCAGTTCACACGGACAGGGGGCTGGAAACACCATATATTTT.

This clonotype was seen only a few times. The V call is TRBV10-3, the J call TRBJ2-5, with 8 bases matching TRBD2. Per germline, CDR1 ENHRY and CDR2 SYGVKD. This CDR3 spans 18 amino acids. Trimming took 6 bases from V and 1 from J; bases not matched to a gene: 16. As DNA, the CDR3 is TGTGCCATCAGGCGGGGGCCGGGGGGGGGGAGAGTCCAAGAGACCCAGTACTTC. Its protein is CAIRRGPGGGRVQETQYF.

The chain carries TRBV20-1 and TRBJ1-1; 10 bases line up with TRBD1. Germline V lookup: CDR1 DFQATT, CDR2 SNEGSKA (reference sequence). The V gene end was trimmed by 5 bases and the J gene end by 0 bases; junction bases not matched to a gene: 9. The CDR3 totals 16 residues. CDR3 coding DNA: TGCAGTGCTTCAAACCGGGACAGGGGATTGAACACTGAAGCTTTCTTT. Translated: CSASNRDRGLNTEAFF.

This clonotype was detected a few times. For the CDR3, the DNA is TGCGCCAGCAGCTTGGAGCCCGGGGCCGCTTTCTTT. It codes for CASSLEPGAAFF. V is TRBV5-1 and J is TRBJ1-1; the D gene is possibly TRBD1 (5 bases). CDR3 size: 12 residues. V was cut by 0 bases and J by 11 bases, with 11 bases left in between. Germline CDR1 SGHRS, CDR2 YFSETQ.

The sample holds many counts of this clonotype. The J gene is TRBJ2-2, the V gene TRBV28; no clear D. Trimming removed 8 bases from V and 3 bases from J, with 16 bases in between. The CDR3 is 15 residues long. Germline lookup yields CDR1 MDHEN and CDR2 SYDVKM. The CDR3 reads CASVPRGVYTGELFF. The CDR3 DNA follows: TGTGCCAGCGTACCCCGAGGAGTTTACACCGGGGAGCTGTTTTTT.

V is TRBV6-2 or TRBV6-3 and J is TRBJ2-7; the D gene is possibly TRBD1 (5 bases). V was pared by 6 bases and J by 5 bases, with 20 bases between. The CDR3 loop spans 15 amino acids. Germline V gene sequence: CDR1 MNHEY, CDR2 SVGEGT. This chain's CDR3 is CASSPAPTGTHEQYF. The CDR3 DNA is TGTGCCAGCAGCCCCGCGCCCACAGGAACCCACGAGCAGTACTTC.

The chain has TRBV5-5 and TRBJ1-5, with 9 bases fitting TRBD1. Germline V gives CDR1 SGHKS, CDR2 YYEKEE (reference sequence). Trimming took 4 bases from V and 5 from J; bases not matched to a gene: 4. There are 14 residues in the CDR3. The CDR3 DNA sequence: TGTGCCAGCAGCCAACAGGGGGCCGATCAGCCCCAGCATTTT. Amino acids: CASSQQGADQPQHF.

CDR3 DNA: TGCGCCAGCAGCCCGGGACTGTACTCTGGAAACACCATATATTTT. It specifies CASSPGLYSGNTIYF. The rearrangement links TRBV5-1 to TRBJ1-3; a possible D gene is TRBD1 (5 bases). The germline gives CDR1 SGHRS, CDR2 YFSETQ. The V and J ends lost 4 bases and 0 bases respectively, with 11 bases between them. The CDR3 is 15 amino acids.

The chain employs TRBV27 and TRBJ2-3; 7 bases match TRBD1. Germline loops: CDR1 MNHEY, CDR2 SMNVEV (reference sequence). After removal of 7 bases from V and 3 bases from J, the junction contained 16 bases not matched to a gene. The CDR3 runs 17 residues. The CDR3 protein is CASNSRVTRQGTDTQYF. CDR3 nucleotide sequence: TGTGCCAGCAACTCCCGCGTAACCCGACAGGGTACAGATACGCAGTATTTT.

This clonotype was observed at least ten times. V usage is TRBV3-1 and J usage is TRBJ2-1; the D is unclear. CDR3 size: 15 residues. V lost 0 bases and J 4 bases, leaving 10 bases between the germline ends. Per the germline V gene, CDR1 is LGHDT and CDR2 is YNNKEL (reference sequence). Written as DNA, the CDR3 is TGTGCCAGCAGCCAAGACGTCCTAAGTTACAATGAGCAGTTCTTC. Protein product: CASSQDVLSYNEQFF.

Ten or more counts support this clonotype. V and J are TRBV28 and TRBJ2-7; 9 bases align to TRBD1. CDR3 length: 17 residues. CDR1 is MDHEN and CDR2 is SYDVKM in the germline V gene. Unmatched junction bases numbered 15, after V lost 6 bases and J lost 3 bases. In DNA, the CDR3 is TGTGCCAGCAGAGGGGACAGGGAGGCTACGAAACGCTACGAGCAGTACTTC. As protein: CASRGDREATKRYEQYF.

The chain links TRBV4-2 to TRBJ1-4; TRBD1 matches at 9 bases. CDR3 length: 15 residues. V gave up 0 bases and J gave up 5 bases; unmatched junction bases: 1. Germline V gene data show CDR1 as LGHNA and CDR2 as YNFKEQ. The CDR3 region is CASSQDGTGNEKLFF. The CDR3 DNA sequence: TGTGCCAGCAGCCAAGATGGGACAGGGAATGAAAAACTGTTTTTT.

This clonotype appeared many times. This chain connects TRBV20-1 to TRBJ2-2; tentatively, D is TRBD1 or TRBD2 (5 bases each). Germline V lookup: CDR1 DFQATT, CDR2 SNEGSKA (reference sequence). Trimming shortened V by 3 bases and J by 6 bases, and 17 bases separated the two germline ends. CDR3 length: 15 residues. The CDR3 DNA is TGCAGTGCTAGTCGGGGCAGGGCGGGCGCCGGGGAGCTGTTTTTT. Protein product: CSASRGRAGAGELFF.

This clonotype was picked up many times. The chain couples TRBV6-1 to TRBJ1-1; D gene unclear. V was trimmed by 8 bases and J by 2 bases, leaving 12 bases between them. CDR3 length: 13 amino acids. Germline V gives CDR1 MNHNS, CDR2 SASEGT. CDR3 region: CASRGSLNTEAFF. As DNA, the CDR3 is TGTGCCAGCCGAGGAAGTTTAAACACTGAAGCTTTCTTT.

The gene calls are TRBV10-3 and TRBJ2-2; possibly TRBD2 for D (6 bases). Between the trimmed V and J ends, which lost 10 bases and 0 bases, there was a span of 12 bases. Germline V CDR1 and CDR2: ENHRY, SYGVKD. The CDR3 is 14 residues long. The CDR3 DNA reads TGTGCCACCCAGGGACTTACGAACACCGGGGAGCTGTTTTTT. Protein: CATQGLTNTGELFF.

This clonotype appeared many times. V is TRBV20-1 and J is TRBJ2-1, with 12 bases lining up with TRBD2. The CDR3 runs to 14 residues. Germline V gene data show CDR1 as DFQATT and CDR2 as SNEGSKA (reference sequence). Germline trimming cut 1 base from V and 10 bases from J; bases unmatched to any gene: 5. The CDR3 reads CSARGLAGVREQFF. DNA of the CDR3: TGCAGTGCTAGAGGACTAGCGGGAGTAAGGGAGCAGTTCTTC.

V is TRBV4-2 and J is TRBJ1-5; D gene ambiguous. Between the trimmed V and J ends, which lost 0 bases and 7 bases, there was a span of 4 bases. CDR1 is LGHNA and CDR2 is YNFKEQ in the germline V gene. CDR3 length: 12 residues. The CDR3 loop reads CASSQDEQPQHF. The CDR3 bases are TGTGCCAGCAGCCAAGATGAGCAGCCCCAGCATTTT.

Ten or more counts support this clonotype. The V gene is TRBV6-1, the J gene TRBJ2-2, with unresolved D. V lost 6 bases and J lost 8, with 16 bases in between. The CDR3 runs to 14 residues. The germline V gene has CDR1 MNHNS and CDR2 SASEGT. The CDR3 nucleotides read TGTGCCAGCAGCTTTGGGTCATTGGCGGGGGAGCTGTTTTTT. It yields the protein CASSFGSLAGELFF.

A few counts support this clonotype. This chain links TRBV6-8 with TRBJ1-4, with 11 positions matching TRBD1. There are 16 residues in the CDR3. The V gene end was trimmed by 4 bases and the J gene end by 7 bases; junction bases not matched to a gene: 8. The germline V gene has CDR1 MNHGY and CDR2 SAAAGT. CDR3 loop: CASSSGQGVIAEKLFF. CDR3 DNA: TGTGCCAGCAGTTCGGGACAGGGGGTAATTGCTGAAAAACTGTTTTTT.

The DNA for the CDR3 is TGTGCCATCAGTGAGAAACAGCTTGTTAAACTGTTTTTT. It specifies CAISEKQLVKLFF. The rearrangement links TRBV10-3 to TRBJ1-4; D is unclear. V dropped 2 bases and J dropped 11 bases, with 12 bases sitting between them. The length of the CDR3 is 13 residues. Germline loops: CDR1 ENHRY, CDR2 SYGVKD.

This clonotype was seen at least ten times. The rearrangement uses TRBV5-1 and TRBJ1-4; D not resolved. Germline CDR1 and CDR2: SGHRS and YFSETQ. V was cut by 0 bases and J by 7 bases, with 13 bases left in between. The CDR3 is made up of 15 amino acids. CDR3 loop: CASSLANLEGEKLFF. The CDR3 nucleotides read TGCGCCAGCAGCTTGGCCAACTTAGAGGGTGAAAAACTGTTTTTT.

This clonotype was seen ten or more times. J is TRBJ2-1 and V is TRBV20-1; 10 positions agree with TRBD2. This CDR3 is built from 17 residues. Per the germline V gene, CDR1 is DFQATT and CDR2 is SNEGSKA (reference sequence). The trim removed 6 bases at V and 0 bases at J, leaving 11 bases unmatched. CDR3 in amino acids: CSAPSLSGRNSYNEQFF. The CDR3 DNA sequence: TGCAGTGCCCCTTCCCTTAGCGGGAGGAACTCCTACAATGAGCAGTTCTTC.